This TCR beta chain was recovered during a study of blood T cell repertoires in COVID-19. Turning to the study itself: Specimens from acute and convalescent COVID-19 originated in the United States, Italy and Spain. T cells, B-cell-depleted T cells, or PBMCs provided the cDNA or gDNA that served as material.

In the authors' workflow: Amplified reference gene primers provided the basis for estimating nucleated cell counts. The table came from immunoSEQ multiplex PCR; TCRdb's copy has only in-frame clones and leaves some out. For V, J and clone size, that table is used; D and trimming come from the DNA. The table lists a few hundred thousand clones, over 75% of them singletons. The clonotype comes from a man in his thirties or forties who had recovered from COVID-19. The sample was peripheral blood.

CDR3 protein: CASSLGGGQETQYF. The CDR3 region has the DNA TGTGCCAGCAGCTTAGGCGGAGGGCAGGAGACCCAGTACTTC. V gene TRBV11-2 combines with J gene TRBJ2-5, with a possible D match to TRBD2 (6 bases). The CDR3 extends over 14 amino acids. V gave up 1 base and J gave up 5 bases, with 11 bases separating them. Germline V gene sequence: CDR1 SGHAT, CDR2 FQNNGV.